These T cell receptor beta chains were read from a single sample in a study of vaccination effects on CD4 cells after COVID-19. Clones were sequenced by immunoSEQ multiplex PCR, and TCRdb holds only the in-frame ones, with some missing. The sample shows some 25,000 clones, 71% of them seen only once. Antigen specificity for these receptors is unknown. Specimen: CD4+ T cells from PBMCs cultured with HCoV-OC43 spike peptides, collected before COVID-19 vaccination. The receptors derive from a human donor who received a COVID-19 vaccine. Both conserved end residues are part of each CDR3. The D gene is left open where the match is weak. Clone sizes are given selectively: once, few, many, or a class where the clone is expanded.

NA,TRBJ1-6,NA,TRBV5-1,TGCGCCAGCAGCTTGGACGGGAGCTCTAATTCACCCCTCCACTTT,CASSLDGSSNSPLHF
NA,TRBJ2-3,NA,TRBV5-4,TGTGCCAGCAGCTACACAGGCACAGATACGCAGTATTTT,CASSYTGTDTQYF
NA,TRBJ2-1,NA,TRBV4-1,TGCGCCAGCAGCCAAGAGGAAGGGGGGGCCTACAATGAGCAGTTCTTC,CASSQEEGGAYNEQFF
TRBD1,TRBJ2-7,NA,TRBV19,TGTGCCAGTATGGGACAGCTATACGAGCAGTACTTC,CASMGQLYEQYF
TRBD2,TRBJ2-1,NA,TRBV27,TGTGCCAGCAGATTTACTAGCGGGAGGACTGAGCAGTTCTTC,CASRFTSGRTEQFF
NA,TRBJ1-1,few,TRBV4-2,TGTGCCAGCAGCCAAGATTGGGAGGGATTAGTTGAAGCTTTCTTT,CASSQDWEGLVEAFF
TRBD1,TRBJ1-2,NA,TRBV29-1,TGCAGCACCCTGGACAGGGGGTCTAACTATGGCTACACCTTC,CSTLDRGSNYGYTF
TRBD1,TRBJ1-1,NA,TRBV6-1,TGTGCCAGCAGTGTCCAGGGAGGGGGCATGAACACTGAAGCTTTCTTT,CASSVQGGGMNTEAFF
TRBD2,TRBJ2-2,NA,TRBV7-8,TGTGCCAGCAGCTTAGCGAGCATTAGCGGGAGAGCCGGGGAGCTGTTTTTT,CASSLASISGRAGELFF
TRBD1,TRBJ1-2,NA,TRBV7-2,TGTGCCAGCAGATCACTTCCGGGACAGGGTGTGGGTTATGGCTACACCTTC,CASRSLPGQGVGYGYTF
NA,TRBJ1-2,NA,TRBV7-9,TGTGCCAGCAGCCGTTCGGGGGCTGGCTACACCTTC,CASSRSGAGYTF
NA,TRBJ2-1,once,TRBV7-6,TGTGCCAGCAGCTTAAACTTTTACAATGAGCAGTTCTTC,CASSLNFYNEQFF
NA,TRBJ1-2,NA,TRBV30,TGTGCCTGGAGTGTGGCCAAGGGCTACACCTTC,CAWSVAKGYTF
TRBD1,TRBJ2-5,NA,TRBV5-1,TGCGCCAGCAGCCAAGGACAGGATGAGACCCAGTACTTC,CASSQGQDETQYF
TRBD2,TRBJ2-1,NA,TRBV6-5,TGTGCCAGCAGTTATGAGTCTAGCGGACTCAATGAGCAGTTCTTC,CASSYESSGLNEQFF
NA,TRBJ1-2,NA,TRBV24-1,TGTGCCACCAGTGATTTGAAGGGGAAGAAATGTGGCTACACCTTC,CATSDLKGKKCGYTF
NA,TRBJ1-1,few,TRBV6-5,TGTGCCAGCAGCCGGAGCGGGACGGCGAACACTGAAGCTTTCTTT,CASSRSGTANTEAFF
NA,TRBJ2-7,NA,TRBV10-3,TGTGCCATCAAGGAACAACAGCCCACCTACGAGCAGTACTTC,CAIKEQQPTYEQYF
NA,TRBJ1-3,NA,TRBV2,TGTGCCAGCAGTGAAAGTGGAGGGATAGCTGGAAACACCATATATTTT,CASSESGGIAGNTIYF
NA,TRBJ1-5,NA,TRBV12-3/TRBV12-4,TGTGCCAGCACGGGGACCCCTGCACAGCCCCAGCATTTT,CASTGTPAQPQHF
TRBD1,TRBJ1-4,NA,TRBV7-9,TGTGCCAGCAGTCGAACTCAGGGGGTAGAGGAAAAACTGTTTTTT,CASSRTQGVEEKLFF
TRBD2,TRBJ2-1,medium-sized,TRBV19,TGTGCCAGTAGTATTTGGCTAGCGGGAGGGACGTACAATGAGCAGTTCTTC,CASSIWLAGGTYNEQFF
NA,TRBJ1-5,NA,TRBV2,TGTGCCAGCACGAATGGAGCAGGCTATCAGCCCCAGCATTTT,CASTNGAGYQPQHF
TRBD1,TRBJ1-5,NA,TRBV27,TGTGCCAGCAGTATCTTCGACAGGGGTGACAATCAGCCCCAGCATTTT,CASSIFDRGDNQPQHF
NA,TRBJ2-1,NA,TRBV14,TGTGCCAGCAGCCAGACCCTAGCCTACAATGAGCAGTTCTTC,CASSQTLAYNEQFF
TRBD2,TRBJ2-5,once,TRBV7-2,TGTGCCAGCATCTTACTAATAGCGGGAGCAGAGACCCAGTACTTC,CASILLIAGAETQYF
TRBD2,TRBJ2-7,NA,TRBV7-2,TGTGCCAGCAGCTTAAGACTAGCGGGTCCTTACGAGCAGTACTTC,CASSLRLAGPYEQYF
NA,TRBJ1-1,NA,TRBV27,TGTGCCAGCAGTTTACTGGGGGTAACTGAAGCTTTCTTT,CASSLLGVTEAFF
NA,TRBJ2-5,NA,TRBV7-2,TGTGCCAGCAGCTTATCGGCATACCCCCAAGAGACCCAGTACTTC,CASSLSAYPQETQYF
TRBD1,TRBJ1-6,NA,TRBV4-2,TGTGCCAGCAGCCAAGAACGGACAGGGCACAATTCACCCCTCCACTTT,CASSQERTGHNSPLHF
NA,TRBJ2-7,NA,TRBV7-2,TGTGCCAGCAGCTTCCCCTTGGGGGTTAACGAGCAGTACTTC,CASSFPLGVNEQYF
NA,TRBJ2-4,NA,TRBV4-1,TGCGCCAGCAGCCAAGCTGGCAGGGGGGTAGCCAAAAACATTCAGTACTTC,CASSQAGRGVAKNIQYF
NA,TRBJ1-2,few,TRBV7-9,TGTGCCAGCAGCTTAGGGGAGTGGGACTATGGCTACACCTTC,CASSLGEWDYGYTF
TRBD1,TRBJ2-7,NA,TRBV12-3/TRBV12-4,TGTGCCAGCCTGGACAGGGATTCCTACGAGCAGTACTTC,CASLDRDSYEQYF
NA,TRBJ2-4,once,TRBV14,TGTGCCAGCGGATCCGGCGGAAACATTCAGTACTTC,CASGSGGNIQYF
NA,TRBJ2-6,NA,TRBV7-9,TGTGCCAGCAGCTATGAGAGCTCTGGGGCCAACGTCCTGACTTTC,CASSYESSGANVLTF
NA,TRBJ2-2,few,TRBV7-9,TGTGCCAGCAGCCGTTACGGGGAGCTGTTTTTT,CASSRYGELFF
NA,TRBJ2-3,NA,TRBV20-1,TGCAGTGCTAGTAAGGTGGCAGATACGCAGTATTTT,CSASKVADTQYF
TRBD2,TRBJ2-2,NA,TRBV5-6,TGTGCCAGCAGCCTTGACGGGGGGGCCACCGGGGAGCTGTTTTTT,CASSLDGGATGELFF
NA,TRBJ2-7,NA,TRBV19,TGTGCCAGTAGTAAATACTACCGGGACGCCAGCTACGAGCAGTACTTC,CASSKYYRDASYEQYF
NA,TRBJ2-1,NA,TRBV25-1,TGTGCCAGCAGTCCCCGGGGGTACAATGAGCAGTTCTTC,CASSPRGYNEQFF
NA,TRBJ1-2,NA,TRBV6-1,TGTGCCAGCAGTGAAGCCGGAGCACCACGGGGGTATGGCTACACCTTC,CASSEAGAPRGYGYTF